These T cell receptor beta chains were read from a single sample in a study of OX40 agonist ivuxolimab in advanced cancers. Method: immunoSEQ multiplex PCR; TCRdb's copy keeps in-frame clones and lacks some. Of roughly 60,000 clones in the sample, approximately 86% are singletons; the top ten hold roughly 0.88%. The source was CD4+ or CD8+ T cells sorted from blood, collected in a trial of the OX40 agonist ivuxolimab. Receptors originate from an adult with an advanced solid tumor such as melanoma, head and neck, liver or kidney cancer. CDR3s leave out the opening cysteine and the closing phenylalanine or tryptophan. Fields, in order: D gene, V gene, J gene, CDR3 protein. D genes are given only for firm matches.

NA	TRBV5-1	TRBJ1-5	ASSLWPSDYSNQPQH
NA	TRBV14	TRBJ2-5	ASSQGVSGTQY
NA	TRBV4-1	TRBJ1-1	ASSQEGAGVGTEAF
TRBD1	TRBV10-3	TRBJ1-2	AISGTGGLDGYT
TRBD2	TRBV28	TRBJ2-7	ASTPQVWAGTSGRVGYEQY
NA	TRBV30	TRBJ1-2	ACTRTSYGYT
TRBD2	TRBV10-3	TRBJ2-1	AIRPGLAGGSYNEQF
NA	TRBV5-4	TRBJ2-5	ASSFSVQETQY
NA	TRBV19	TRBJ2-3	ASSPWYPSTDTQY
NA	TRBV19	TRBJ1-2	ASSILEPSWSYT
NA	TRBV5-6	TRBJ2-2	ASTTEGIANTGELF
TRBD2	TRBV4-1	TRBJ2-5	ASSQEGRGATQETQY
NA	TRBV7-9	TRBJ2-7	ASTPSSYEQY
TRBD1	TRBV6-5	TRBJ1-6	ASTQDRGRNSPLH
NA	TRBV11-3	TRBJ1-2	ASTSGTPDVNYGYT
TRBD2	TRBV28	TRBJ2-3	ASSPGLAGSAQY
TRBD2	TRBV28	TRBJ2-7	ASSLVGGSGAEQY